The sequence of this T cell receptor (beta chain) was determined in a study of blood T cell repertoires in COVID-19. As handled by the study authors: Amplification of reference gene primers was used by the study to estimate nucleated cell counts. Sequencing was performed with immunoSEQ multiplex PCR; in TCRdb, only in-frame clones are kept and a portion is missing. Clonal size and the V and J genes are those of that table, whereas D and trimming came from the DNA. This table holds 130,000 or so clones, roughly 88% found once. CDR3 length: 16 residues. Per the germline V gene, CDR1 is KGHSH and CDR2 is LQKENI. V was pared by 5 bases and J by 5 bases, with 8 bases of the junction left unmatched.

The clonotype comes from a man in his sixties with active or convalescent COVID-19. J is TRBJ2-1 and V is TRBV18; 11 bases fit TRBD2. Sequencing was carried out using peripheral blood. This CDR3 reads CASSARLAGINNEQFF. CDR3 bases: TGTGCCAGCTCAGCGAGACTAGCGGGGATAAACAATGAGCAGTTCTTC. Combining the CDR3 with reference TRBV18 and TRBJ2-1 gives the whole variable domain NAGVMQNPRHLVRRRGQEARLRCSPMKGHSHVYWYRQLPEEGLKFMVYLQKENIIDESGMPKERFSAEFPKEGPSILRIQQVVRGDSAAYFCASSARLAGINNEQFFGPGTRLTVL.